The entry below gives a single TCR beta chain sequence along with its context. Its antigen is not known. This sample stems from a study of cytomegalovirus exposure and HLA in healthy donors. Regarding the study as a whole: Productive rates of about 87% or about 30% were seen for most TCR beta V segments in an earlier analysis.

A multiplex PCR was run with 60 Vbeta primers and 13 Jbeta primers. Sequencing was performed with immunoSEQ multiplex PCR; in TCRdb, only in-frame clones are kept and a portion is missing. The sample lists about 140,000 clones; around 57% were seen once. V lost 5 bases, J lost 1 base, and 5 bases stayed unmatched. The V gene's germline CDR1 is SGHTA and CDR2 FQGNSA. The CDR3 extends over 15 amino acids. Sequenced: PBMCs. The TCR comes from a male donor in good health and CMV-seronegative. V and J are TRBV7-2 and TRBJ2-3; 8 nucleotides line up with TRBD2. CDR3 in DNA: TGTGCCAGCAGCGCGGCACTAGCGGGCACAGATACGCAGTATTTT. Amino acids: CASSAALAGTDTQYF.